The next 19 T cell receptor beta chains were all read from a single sample in a study of blood T cell repertoires in COVID-19. Repertoires were generated with immunoSEQ multiplex PCR, while TCRdb's copy carries only in-frame clones and drops some. The sample yields nearly 30,000 clones, roughly nine tenths seen once. Sequencing input: peripheral blood. These receptors all come from a man aged 65-85 years with active or convalescent COVID-19.

The chain links TRBV29-1 to TRBJ1-1, with TRBD1 as a possible D gene (6 bases). Deletions cut 4 bases from V and 0 bases from J, with 12 bases between. The CDR3 is 14 amino acids. Germline CDR1 SQVTM, CDR2 ANQGSEA. Here the CDR3 reads CSVVIRTVNTEAFF. The CDR3 DNA follows: TGCAGCGTTGTTATTAGGACAGTGAACACTGAAGCTTTCTTT.

This clone was counted a single time. This rearrangement joins TRBV6-2 or TRBV6-3 to TRBJ2-2; 9 nucleotides agree with TRBD1. This CDR3 spans 17 amino acids. V trimming: 2 bases; J trimming: 2 bases; junction bases outside the gene matches: 6. Germline V gene data show CDR1 as MNHEY and CDR2 as SVGEGT. CDR3 DNA sequence: TGTGCCAGCAGTTACCGGACAGGGGACCTCAACACCGGGGAGCTGTTTTTT. It yields the protein CASSYRTGDLNTGELFF.

The chain employs TRBV30 and TRBJ2-7, with D tentatively TRBD2 (5 bases). The germline V gene has CDR1 GTSNPN and CDR2 SVGIG (reference sequence). The CDR3 loop spans 12 amino acids. Between the trimmed V and J ends, which lost 1 base and 7 bases, there was a span of 11 bases. CDR3 coding DNA: TGTGCCTGGAGTGGTGGAACGGGGGAGCAGTACTTC. Its protein product is CAWSGGTGEQYF.

V usage is TRBV11-2 and J usage is TRBJ1-1, with D possibly being TRBD1 (6 bases). The CDR3 is 15 amino acids. Between the trimmed V and J ends, which lost 5 bases and 1 base, there was a span of 14 bases. Per the germline V gene, CDR1 is SGHAT and CDR2 is FQNNGV. The CDR3 DNA is TGTGCCAGCAGCATCTTACCGACAGGGAACACTGAAGCTTTCTTT. Translating gives CASSILPTGNTEAFF.

V gene TRBV5-4 combines with J gene TRBJ1-1; D may be TRBD1 (5 bases). Trimming took off 4 bases at V and 5 bases at J, with 21 bases between the two ends. CDR3 size: 16 residues. The germline V gene has CDR1 SGHNT and CDR2 YYREEE (reference sequence). The CDR3 loop reads CASSPAGGREVTEAFF. In nucleotides, the CDR3 is TGTGCCAGCAGCCCCGCAGGCGGCAGGGAGGTTACTGAAGCTTTCTTT. The variable domain in full, completed from reference TRBV5-4 and TRBJ1-1, reads ETGVTQSPTHLIKTRGQQVTLRCSSQSGHNTVSWYQQALGQGPQFIFQYYREEENGRGNFPPRFSGLQFPNYSSELNVNALELDDSALYLCASSPAGGREVTEAFFGQGTRLTVV.

The chain combines TRBV12-3 or TRBV12-4 with TRBJ1-1, with D unresolved. Trimming pared 8 bases from V and 4 bases from J, leaving 8 bases between. This CDR3 comprises 11 residues. CDR3 nucleotides: TGTGCCAGCCGAGGTGGCACTGAAGCTTTCTTT. Translated, it gives CASRGGTEAFF.

The genes are TRBV27 and TRBJ1-1; D remains unclear. The CDR3 is 15 amino acids. With 4 bases removed from V and 3 bases from J, the gap between germline ends came to 15 bases. Germline CDR1 and CDR2: MNHEY and SMNVEV (reference sequence). CDR3 in amino acids: CASSSASAGDTEAFF. The CDR3 DNA is TGTGCCAGCAGTTCCGCGAGTGCCGGGGACACTGAAGCTTTCTTT.

This rearrangement joins TRBV7-8 to TRBJ2-2; a possible D gene is TRBD1 (5 bases). The CDR3 is 14 amino acids. Trimming shortened V by 6 bases and J by 3 bases, and 11 bases separated the two germline ends. Looked up from germline, CDR1 is SGHVS and CDR2 is FQNEAQ. CDR3 protein: CASRRDRDTGELFF. The CDR3 DNA follows: TGTGCCAGCAGACGCGACAGAGACACCGGGGAGCTGTTTTTT.

The chain combines TRBV10-3 with TRBJ1-2; D unclear. Trimming shortened V by 3 bases and J by 8 bases, and 10 bases separated the two germline ends. The CDR3 extends over 12 amino acids. Germline V gene sequence: CDR1 ENHRY, CDR2 SYGVKD. CDR3 amino acids: CAISDRSGGYTF. Here the CDR3 DNA reads TGTGCCATCAGTGACCGGAGTGGGGGCTACACCTTC.

The chain is built from TRBV5-1 and TRBJ2-1, with 8 nucleotides matching TRBD2. V was pared by 0 bases and J by 12 bases, with 17 bases of the junction left unmatched. Per the germline V gene, CDR1 is SGHRS and CDR2 is YFSETQ. The CDR3 extends over 17 amino acids. The CDR3 nucleotides read TGCGCCAGCAGCTTGGGTTTTGGACTAGCTCAACCCCACGGGCAGTTCTTC. This codes for CASSLGFGLAQPHGQFF.

This chain connects TRBV7-3 to TRBJ1-1; D remains ambiguous. The CDR3 is 14 residues long. V was shortened by 2 bases and J by 10 bases, with 17 bases between the two germline ends. The germline gives CDR1 SGHTA, CDR2 FQGTGA. CDR3 region: CASSLDRTVAGAFF. The CDR3 DNA follows: TGTGCCAGCAGCTTAGATAGGACGGTTGCGGGAGCTTTCTTT.

The chain uses TRBV25-1 and TRBJ1-1; D is undetermined. CDR1 is MGHDK and CDR2 is SYGVNS in the germline V gene. Trimming stripped 7 bases from V and 1 base from J, with 4 bases between. The CDR3 covers 11 residues. CDR3 sequence (DNA): TGTGCCAGCACCAGGAACACTGAAGCTTTCTTT. Amino acid sequence: CASTRNTEAFF.

V is TRBV12-3 or TRBV12-4 and J is TRBJ2-2; TRBD2 might be the D (6 bases). V lost 11 bases, J lost 4 bases, and 14 bases lay in between. The CDR3 covers 13 residues. As DNA, the CDR3 is TGTGCCGCCCGGACCGGGGGCACCGGGGAGCTGTTTTTT. Its protein product is CAARTGGTGELFF.

In nucleotides, the CDR3 is TGTGCCAGCAGTGACTCAGGGGCCGGGGAGCTGTTTTTT. Amino acids: CASSDSGAGELFF. The chain combines TRBV6-4 with TRBJ2-2, with D possibly being TRBD1 (5 bases). V was clipped by 0 bases and J by 6 bases, with 5 bases between them. This CDR3 is built from 13 residues. Germline values: CDR1 MRHNA, CDR2 SNTAGT.

The chain employs TRBV18 and TRBJ2-1, with 11 nucleotides matching TRBD2. Unmatched junction bases numbered 3, after V lost 6 bases and J lost 5 bases. The CDR3 totals 14 residues. Looked up from germline, CDR1 is KGHSH and CDR2 is LQKENI. The CDR3 DNA is TGTGCCAGCTCCCCGGGACTAGCGGACAATGAGCAGTTCTTC. As protein: CASSPGLADNEQFF.

This rearrangement joins TRBV28 to TRBJ1-2; possibly TRBD1 for D (5 bases). Germline V gene sequence: CDR1 MDHEN, CDR2 SYDVKM. Trimming stripped 4 bases from V and 8 bases from J, with 17 bases between. This CDR3 has 14 residues. The CDR3 sequence is CASSSLSGLTGYTF. The CDR3 region has the DNA TGTGCCAGCAGTTCCCTCTCGGGACTAACCGGCTACACCTTC.

The chain is built from TRBV5-4 and TRBJ1-2, with D unclear. Germline CDR1 and CDR2: SGHNT and YYREEE (reference sequence). The CDR3 has 14 residues. Trimming cost V 4 bases and J 4 bases, with 14 bases left between them. The CDR3 bases are TGTGCCAGCAGCGTGTTCGGGGTTTCCTATGGCTACACCTTC. Its protein is CASSVFGVSYGYTF.

The rearrangement joins TRBV28 to TRBJ2-2; 9 positions match TRBD2. CDR3 length: 14 amino acids. Germline assignment: CDR1 MDHEN and CDR2 SYDVKM. V shed 2 bases and J 7 bases; nucleotides not matched to a gene: 2. The CDR3 here is CASSLELAGGELFF. CDR3 DNA: TGTGCCAGCAGTTTAGAACTAGCGGGCGGGGAGCTGTTTTTT.

The chain combines TRBV7-2 with TRBJ1-2; no clear D. The CDR3 has 13 amino acids. V lost 4 bases and J 8 bases, leaving 14 bases between the germline ends. CDR1 is SGHTA, CDR2 FQGNSA, per germline. CDR3 nucleotide sequence: TGTGCCAGCAGCTCCCACCTCCCTATCGGCTACACCTTC. Amino acid sequence: CASSSHLPIGYTF.